A selection of T cell receptor beta chains follows, all from one sample in a study of response to subunit inactivated influenza vaccine. One entry per CDR3 protein, called by TCRdb with MiXCR from the RT-PCR reads. The sample shows about 540,000 distinct CDR3 sequences, roughly 23% of them seen only once. These data were also reused for a study on T cells expressing NK-cell markers.

Sequenced here: CD4+ T cells sorted from PBMCs, sampled 12 days after vaccination. These receptors were obtained from a man between 50 and 59 years old who received an inactivated influenza vaccine. Each CDR3 is given with its conserved first and last residue. Each record gives: V gene, clone size, D gene, J gene, CDR3 protein, CDR3 DNA. The D gene is left open where the match is weak. A row's size may be missing; if present it is once, few, many or a size class.

V: TRBV7-6
size: .
D: .
J: TRBJ2-2
CDR3: CASSPLNRLSTGELFF
DNA: TGTGCCAGCAGCCCATTAAACAGGTTATCCACCGGGGAGCTGTTTTTT

V: TRBV28
size: few
D: TRBD1
J: TRBJ2-7
CDR3: CASSTAGQGSYEQYF
DNA: TGTGCCAGCAGTACCGCGGGACAGGGATCGTACGAGCAGTACTTC

V: TRBV6-5
size: few
D: .
J: TRBJ2-1
CDR3: CASSYNPLAIWPPHNEQFF
DNA: TGTGCCAGCAGTTATAACCCCCTAGCGATCTGGCCGCCCCACAATGAGCAGTTCTTC

V: TRBV5-4
size: .
D: TRBD1
J: TRBJ2-2
CDR3: CASSPGGLNTGELFF
DNA: TGTGCCAGCAGCCCAGGGGGCCTAAACACCGGGGAGCTGTTTTTT

V: TRBV6-1
size: .
D: .
J: TRBJ2-5
CDR3: CASREQGGAQETQYF
DNA: TGTGCCAGCAGGGAACAGGGTGGGGCCCAAGAGACCCAGTACTTC

V: TRBV2
size: .
D: .
J: TRBJ2-3
CDR3: CASSDRDLRADTQYF
DNA: TGTGCCAGCAGTGATCGGGACCTAAGGGCAGATACGCAGTATTTT

V: TRBV5-1
size: many
D: TRBD2
J: TRBJ2-7
CDR3: CASSLEAGGYEQYF
DNA: TGTGCCAGCAGCTTAGAAGCGGGAGGCTACGAGCAGTACTTC

V: TRBV20-1
size: .
D: .
J: TRBJ1-2
CDR3: CSARDTYSGLSEGYTF
DNA: TGCAGTGCTAGAGATACTTACAGCGGTCTATCGGAAGGCTACACCTTC

V: TRBV28
size: .
D: TRBD1
J: TRBJ2-5
CDR3: CASSLSLRQGAQETQYF
DNA: TGTGCCAGCAGTTTATCCCTACGACAGGGAGCTCAAGAGACCCAGTACTTC

V: TRBV20-1
size: few
D: .
J: TRBJ2-5
CDR3: CSASPLDSLQETQYF
DNA: TGCAGTGCTAGCCCCCTGGATTCCCTCCAAGAGACCCAGTACTTC

V: TRBV15
size: .
D: TRBD1
J: TRBJ2-5
CDR3: CATSTTGGRETQYF
DNA: TGTGCCACCAGCACGACAGGGGGCAGGGAGACCCAGTACTTC

V: TRBV6-2/TRBV6-3
size: few
D: .
J: TRBJ1-2
CDR3: CASSRAYGYTF
DNA: TGTGCCAGCTCCCGAGCCTATGGCTACACCTTC

V: TRBV5-1
size: .
D: .
J: TRBJ2-3
CDR3: CASSFPSWGLGTDTQYF
DNA: TGCGCCAGCAGCTTCCCCTCGTGGGGCCTAGGTACAGATACGCAGTATTTT

V: TRBV20-1
size: .
D: .
J: TRBJ1-5
CDR3: CSARETIRQPQHF
DNA: TGCAGTGCTAGAGAAACCATCCGTCAGCCCCAGCATTTT

V: TRBV24-1
size: .
D: TRBD2
J: TRBJ2-5
CDR3: CATSEGLAAGAETQYF
DNA: TGTGCCACCAGTGAGGGACTAGCTGCAGGGGCGGAGACCCAGTACTTC

V: TRBV5-1
size: .
D: TRBD1
J: TRBJ2-3
CDR3: CASSSFSRTGGSDTQYF
DNA: TGCGCCAGCAGCTCCTTTTCCCGGACAGGGGGCTCGGATACGCAGTATTTT

V: TRBV6-2/TRBV6-3
size: .
D: .
J: TRBJ2-7
CDR3: CASSLTAGPASYEQYF
DNA: TGTGCCAGCAGTTTGACAGCGGGCCCAGCGTCCTACGAGCAGTACTTC

V: TRBV7-2
size: .
D: TRBD2
J: TRBJ2-3
CDR3: CASSLRTSRDTDTQYF
DNA: TGTGCCAGCAGCTTAAGGACTAGCCGAGACACAGATACGCAGTATTTT

V: TRBV3-1
size: .
D: TRBD2
J: TRBJ2-3
CDR3: CASSHKAGTSGGDTQYF
DNA: TGTGCCAGCAGCCACAAGGCGGGGACTAGCGGGGGTGATACGCAGTATTTT

V: TRBV9
size: .
D: .
J: TRBJ1-2
CDR3: CASRMISEPGYTF
DNA: TGCGCCAGCAGGATGATCTCTGAGCCTGGCTACACCTTC

V: TRBV20-1
size: few
D: .
J: TRBJ1-2
CDR3: CSARVGPNYGYTF
DNA: TGCAGTGCTAGAGTGGGGCCTAACTATGGCTACACCTTC

V: TRBV7-8
size: few
D: .
J: TRBJ2-5
CDR3: CASSLVFPGAKQETQYF
DNA: TGTGCCAGCAGCTTAGTTTTCCCGGGGGCTAAACAAGAGACCCAGTACTTC

V: TRBV6-2/TRBV6-3
size: many
D: .
J: TRBJ2-7
CDR3: CASSPNIGEQYF
DNA: TGTGCCAGCAGTCCAAACATCGGGGAGCAGTACTTC

V: TRBV18
size: .
D: TRBD1
J: TRBJ1-1
CDR3: CASSQTQGAQSEAFF
DNA: TGTGCCAGCTCACAAACCCAGGGGGCGCAGAGTGAAGCTTTCTTT

V: TRBV11-2
size: few
D: TRBD2
J: TRBJ2-3
CDR3: CASSSIANLKRGGPHTQYF
DNA: TGTGCCAGCAGCTCGATCGCCAACCTAAAGCGGGGGGGCCCTCATACGCAGTATTTT

V: TRBV5-1
size: many
D: TRBD1
J: TRBJ2-2
CDR3: CASSSGTGGSAGELFF
DNA: TGCGCCAGCAGCTCCGGGACAGGGGGATCCGCCGGGGAGCTGTTTTTT

V: TRBV7-2
size: .
D: .
J: TRBJ2-2
CDR3: CASSLGSARDTGELFF
DNA: TGTGCCAGCAGCTTAGGATCGGCCAGGGACACCGGGGAGCTGTTTTTT

V: TRBV6-2/TRBV6-3
size: .
D: .
J: TRBJ2-5
CDR3: CASSYEYQETQYF
DNA: TGTGCCAGCAGTTACGAATACCAAGAGACCCAGTACTTC

V: TRBV3-1
size: .
D: TRBD2
J: TRBJ2-4
CDR3: CASSPTGLAGGGNIQYF
DNA: TGTGCCAGCAGCCCGACGGGACTAGCGGGGGGGGGAAACATTCAGTACTTC

V: TRBV11-2
size: few
D: .
J: TRBJ1-1
CDR3: CASSKKPDSNTEAFF
DNA: TGTGCCAGCAGTAAGAAACCCGACAGCAACACTGAAGCTTTCTTT

V: TRBV2
size: .
D: .
J: TRBJ2-2
CDR3: CASSGPGNTGELFF
DNA: TGTGCCAGCAGTGGACCAGGGAACACCGGGGAGCTGTTTTTT

V: TRBV5-4
size: few
D: TRBD2
J: TRBJ2-3
CDR3: CASSLGTRETDTQYF
DNA: TGTGCCAGCAGCTTGGGGACTAGGGAAACAGATACGCAGTATTTT

V: TRBV18
size: .
D: TRBD1
J: TRBJ2-6
CDR3: CASSPGQVLSGANVLTF
DNA: TGTGCCAGCTCACCAGGACAGGTGCTCTCTGGGGCCAACGTCCTGACTTTC

V: TRBV10-3
size: many
D: .
J: TRBJ1-6
CDR3: CAIRETEYNSPLHF
DNA: TGTGCCATCAGGGAAACAGAGTATAATTCACCCCTCCACTTT

V: TRBV5-1
size: few
D: .
J: TRBJ2-2
CDR3: CASDRTGTGELFF
DNA: TGCGCCAGCGACAGGACGGGGACCGGGGAGCTGTTTTTT

V: TRBV6-4
size: .
D: .
J: TRBJ2-4
CDR3: CARIGGGPKNIQYF
DNA: TGTGCCAGGATCGGGGGAGGTCCAAAAAACATTCAGTACTTC

V: TRBV4-2
size: .
D: .
J: TRBJ1-6
CDR3: CASSQSHRARFGPNSPLHF
DNA: TGTGCCAGCAGCCAAAGTCACAGGGCCCGCTTTGGACCCAATTCACCCCTCCACTTT

V: TRBV5-1
size: .
D: .
J: TRBJ2-7
CDR3: CASSIPIGDEQYF
DNA: TGCGCCAGCAGCATTCCTATAGGGGACGAGCAGTACTTC

V: TRBV7-8
size: .
D: TRBD2
J: TRBJ2-7
CDR3: CASSYRVGSGRPYEQYF
DNA: TGTGCCAGCAGCTACAGGGTTGGGAGCGGGAGGCCCTACGAGCAGTACTTC

V: TRBV3-1
size: .
D: TRBD2
J: TRBJ2-2
CDR3: CASSLAGGRLDGELFF
DNA: TGTGCCAGCAGCCTCGCGGGGGGGCGACTGGACGGGGAGCTGTTTTTT

V: TRBV11-2
size: many
D: TRBD2
J: TRBJ2-3
CDR3: CASSHGTSADTQYF
DNA: TGTGCCAGCAGCCACGGGACTAGCGCAGATACGCAGTATTTT

V: TRBV7-2
size: .
D: TRBD2
J: TRBJ2-5
CDR3: CASSLMAGGETQYF
DNA: TGTGCCAGCAGCTTAATGGCGGGGGGGGAGACCCAGTACTTC

V: TRBV12-3/TRBV12-4
size: .
D: .
J: TRBJ1-1
CDR3: CASRGTEKDTEAYF
DNA: TGTGCCAGCAGGGGGACCGAAAAAGACACTGAAGCTTACTTT

V: TRBV6-1
size: few
D: .
J: TRBJ2-1
CDR3: CASTSPRGRQVGSGNEQFF
DNA: TGTGCCAGCACCTCCCCACGAGGGCGGCAAGTCGGATCGGGGAATGAGCAGTTCTTC

V: TRBV27
size: few
D: .
J: TRBJ1-5
CDR3: CASSLRPGNQPQHF
DNA: TGTGCCAGCAGTTTAAGGCCAGGAAATCAGCCCCAGCATTTT

V: TRBV7-9
size: few
D: .
J: TRBJ1-2
CDR3: CASSLSRAFYGYTF
DNA: TGTGCCAGCAGCTTATCGAGGGCCTTCTATGGCTACACCTTC

V: TRBV7-2
size: few
D: .
J: TRBJ1-1
CDR3: CASSSVVANTEAFF
DNA: TGTGCCAGCAGCTCCGTGGTGGCGAACACTGAAGCTTTCTTT

V: TRBV6-6
size: few
D: TRBD2
J: TRBJ2-1
CDR3: CASREVAGNEQFF
DNA: TGTGCCAGCAGAGAGGTAGCGGGCAATGAGCAGTTCTTC

V: TRBV10-3
size: few
D: .
J: TRBJ1-1
CDR3: CATNLKKDTEAFF
DNA: TGTGCCACAAATCTGAAGAAGGACACTGAAGCTTTCTTT